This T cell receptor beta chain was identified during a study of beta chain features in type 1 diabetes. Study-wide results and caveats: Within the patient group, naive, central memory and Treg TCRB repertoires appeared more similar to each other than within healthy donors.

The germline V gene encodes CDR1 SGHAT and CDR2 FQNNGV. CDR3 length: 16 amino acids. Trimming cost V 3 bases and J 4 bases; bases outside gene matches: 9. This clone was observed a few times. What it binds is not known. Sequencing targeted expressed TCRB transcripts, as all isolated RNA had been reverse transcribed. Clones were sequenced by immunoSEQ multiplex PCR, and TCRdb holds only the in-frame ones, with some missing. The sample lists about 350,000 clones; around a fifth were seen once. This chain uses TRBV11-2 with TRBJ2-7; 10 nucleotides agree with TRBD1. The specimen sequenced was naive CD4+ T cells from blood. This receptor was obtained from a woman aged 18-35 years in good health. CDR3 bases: TGTGCCAGCAGCTTCGAACCGGGACAGGGGAGGTACGAGCAGTACTTC. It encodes CASSFEPGQGRYEQYF.